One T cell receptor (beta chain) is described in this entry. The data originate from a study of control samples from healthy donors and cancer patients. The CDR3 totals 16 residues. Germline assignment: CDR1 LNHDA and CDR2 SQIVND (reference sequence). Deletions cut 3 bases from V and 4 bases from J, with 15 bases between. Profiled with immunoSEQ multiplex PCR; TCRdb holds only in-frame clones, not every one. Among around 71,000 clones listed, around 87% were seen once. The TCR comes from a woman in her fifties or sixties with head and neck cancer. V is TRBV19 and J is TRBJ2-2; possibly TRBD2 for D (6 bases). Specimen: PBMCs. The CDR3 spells CASSIGGWAPTGELFF. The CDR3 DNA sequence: TGTGCCAGTAGTATTGGAGGGTGGGCCCCCACCGGGGAGCTGTTTTTT.